This entry concerns a single TCR beta chain. Some clones are missing from TCRdb's copy, which holds only in-frame ones; the method was immunoSEQ multiplex PCR. The sample includes over a million clones, 65% to 75% of them seen just once. Trimming took off 4 bases at V and 3 bases at J, with 8 bases between the two ends. Germline CDR1 reads KGHSH; CDR2 reads LQKENI. The CDR3 loop spans 13 amino acids. The data were obtained in a study of shared clonotypes between healthy human individuals. The TCR was taken from a man aged 18 to 29 in good health. Sequencing input: memory CD4+ T cells sorted from blood. Sample subset: CD45RA-negative fraction. The gene calls are TRBV18 and TRBJ2-3; TRBD2 might be the D (5 bases). The CDR3 coding sequence is TGTGCCAGCTCACGAACGGGGACAGATACGCAGTATTTT. This translates into CASSRTGTDTQYF.